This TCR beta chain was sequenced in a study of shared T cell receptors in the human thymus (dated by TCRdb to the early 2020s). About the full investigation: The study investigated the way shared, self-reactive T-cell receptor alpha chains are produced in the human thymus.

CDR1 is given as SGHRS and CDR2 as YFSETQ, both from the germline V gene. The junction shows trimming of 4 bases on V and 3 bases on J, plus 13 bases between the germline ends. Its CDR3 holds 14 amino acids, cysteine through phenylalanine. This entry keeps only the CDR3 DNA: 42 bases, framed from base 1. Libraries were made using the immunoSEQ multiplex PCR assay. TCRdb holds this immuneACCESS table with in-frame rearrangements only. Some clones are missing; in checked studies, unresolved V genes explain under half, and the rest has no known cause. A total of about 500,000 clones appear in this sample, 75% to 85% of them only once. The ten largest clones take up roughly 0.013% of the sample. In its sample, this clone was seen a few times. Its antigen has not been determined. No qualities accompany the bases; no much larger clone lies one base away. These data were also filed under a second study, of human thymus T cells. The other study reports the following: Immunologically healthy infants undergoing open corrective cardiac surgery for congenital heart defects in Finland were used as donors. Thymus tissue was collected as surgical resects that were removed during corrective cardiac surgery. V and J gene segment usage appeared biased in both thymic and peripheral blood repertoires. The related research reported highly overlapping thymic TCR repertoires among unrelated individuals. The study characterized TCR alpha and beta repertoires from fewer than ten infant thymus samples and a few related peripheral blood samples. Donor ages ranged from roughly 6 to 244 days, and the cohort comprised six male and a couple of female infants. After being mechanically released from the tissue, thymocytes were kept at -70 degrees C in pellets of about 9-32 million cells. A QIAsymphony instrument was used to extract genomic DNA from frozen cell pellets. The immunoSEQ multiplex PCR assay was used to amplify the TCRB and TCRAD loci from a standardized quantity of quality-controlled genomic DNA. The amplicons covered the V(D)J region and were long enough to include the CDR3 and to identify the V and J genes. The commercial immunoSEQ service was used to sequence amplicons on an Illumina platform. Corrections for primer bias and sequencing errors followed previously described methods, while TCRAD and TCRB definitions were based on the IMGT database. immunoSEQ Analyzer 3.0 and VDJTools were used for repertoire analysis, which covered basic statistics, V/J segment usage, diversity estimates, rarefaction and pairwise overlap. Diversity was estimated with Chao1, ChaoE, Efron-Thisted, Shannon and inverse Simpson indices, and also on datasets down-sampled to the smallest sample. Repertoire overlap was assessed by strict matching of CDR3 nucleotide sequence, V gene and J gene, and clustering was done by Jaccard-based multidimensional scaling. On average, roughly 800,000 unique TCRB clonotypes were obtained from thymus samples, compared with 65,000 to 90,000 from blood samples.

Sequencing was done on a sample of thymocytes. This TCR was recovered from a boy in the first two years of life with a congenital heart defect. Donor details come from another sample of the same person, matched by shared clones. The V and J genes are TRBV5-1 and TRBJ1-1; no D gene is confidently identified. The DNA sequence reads TGCGCCAGCAGCCCGAGGGCGGATTACACTGAAGCTTTCTTT. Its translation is CASSPRADYTEAFF.